Listed below are T cell receptor beta chains from one sample, sequenced in a study of control samples from healthy donors and cancer patients. Measured with immunoSEQ multiplex PCR; TCRdb has only the in-frame clones, and not every one. The profile covers about 18,000 clones, with around four fifths appearing a single time and 25% to 35% taken by the ten largest. The sequenced sample consisted of PBMCs. The receptors come from a woman in her sixties or seventies with lung cancer. CDR3s include the opening cysteine and the closing phenylalanine or tryptophan. The order of the fields is D gene, V gene, clone size, J gene, CDR3 protein, CDR3 DNA. A D gene is named only where the DNA matches it firmly. A clone size is listed for some rows: how often the clone was seen (once, few, many), or a class if it is expanded.

TRBD1,TRBV4-3,.,TRBJ2-1,CASSHSWTGGNEQFF,TGCGCCAGCAGCCATTCCTGGACAGGGGGCAATGAGCAGTTCTTC
TRBD2,TRBV7-7,.,TRBJ2-3,CASSLSGGRTDTQYF,TGTGCCAGCAGCTTATCGGGGGGGCGGACAGATACGCAGTATTTT
.,TRBV18,once,TRBJ1-1,CASRSGRGNTEAFF,TGTGCCAGCCGATCCGGTCGAGGAAACACTGAAGCTTTCTTT
TRBD1,TRBV2,.,TRBJ2-1,CATSRVRGHEQFF,TGTGCCACCTCCCGGGTCAGGGGGCATGAGCAGTTCTTC
.,TRBV18,.,TRBJ1-5,CASSPLQGSEQPQHF,TGTGCCAGCTCACCCCTACAGGGATCGGAGCAGCCCCAGCATTTT
.,TRBV19,.,TRBJ1-6,CASSRGPWQASSYNSPLHF,TGTGCCAGTAGCCGTGGCCCTTGGCAGGCGAGCTCCTATAATTCACCCCTCCACTTT
.,TRBV7-9,.,TRBJ2-5,CASSLGFTVQETQYF,TGTGCCAGCAGCTTAGGTTTTACCGTCCAAGAGACCCAGTACTTC
.,TRBV11-2,few,TRBJ2-1,CASSPGGGLNEQFF,TGTGCCAGCAGCCCCGGTGGGGGGCTGAATGAGCAGTTCTTC
.,TRBV28,.,TRBJ1-6,CASSLGRLGSPLHF,TGTGCCAGCAGTTTAGGCAGGTTGGGTTCACCCCTCCACTTT
TRBD2,TRBV5-4,.,TRBJ2-3,CASSSGLAGVTDTQYF,TGTGCCAGCAGCTCCGGACTAGCGGGAGTCACAGATACGCAGTATTTT
.,TRBV28,few,TRBJ1-5,CASSLGQDNQPQHF,TGTGCCAGCAGTTTAGGGCAAGACAATCAGCCCCAGCATTTT
.,TRBV6-2/TRBV6-3,.,TRBJ1-1,CASSYLPGSRLNTEAFF,TGTGCCAGCAGTTACTTACCCGGCAGTAGATTGAACACTGAAGCTTTCTTT
.,TRBV2,.,TRBJ1-2,CASLTEASYGYTF,TGTGCCAGCCTTACGGAAGCCTCCTATGGCTACACCTTC
TRBD2,TRBV7-2,.,TRBJ2-5,CASSLRRLALQETQYF,TGTGCCAGCAGCTTAAGGAGACTAGCGCTCCAAGAGACCCAGTACTTC
TRBD1,TRBV28,.,TRBJ2-5,CASSFGTGRIETQYF,TGTGCCAGCAGTTTCGGGACAGGGCGTATCGAGACCCAGTACTTC
TRBD1,TRBV5-1,.,TRBJ2-7,CASSLGTGPAYEQYF,TGCGCCAGCAGCTTGGGGACAGGGCCAGCCTACGAGCAGTACTTC
.,TRBV10-1,few,TRBJ2-7,CASSESKSYEQYF,TGCGCCAGCAGTGAGTCGAAATCCTACGAGCAGTACTTC
TRBD1,TRBV19,.,TRBJ1-6,CASSIGGTGGRSPLHF,TGTGCCAGTAGTATAGGAGGGACAGGGGGCAGGTCACCCCTCCACTTT
.,TRBV7-2,.,TRBJ1-1,CASSLLRAGDTEAFF,TGTGCCAGCAGCTTACTCCGGGCTGGGGACACTGAAGCTTTCTTT
TRBD2,TRBV7-8,.,TRBJ2-7,CASSSGTAGGPYEQYF,TGTGCCAGCAGCTCGGGGACGGCGGGAGGGCCCTACGAGCAGTACTTC
.,TRBV2,.,TRBJ1-5,CASSERSRDQPQHF,TGTGCCAGCAGTGAAAGATCGAGAGATCAGCCCCAGCATTTT
.,TRBV5-1,.,TRBJ2-3,CASSFSWERLGTDTQYF,TGCGCCAGCAGCTTTTCCTGGGAGCGCCTTGGCACAGATACGCAGTATTTT